This TCR beta chain appears in the sequencing data of a study of cytomegalovirus exposure and HLA in healthy donors (TCRdb year 2017). Some background on the complete study: The 666 repertoires of the first cohort and the 110 or so validation repertoires were produced on the same platform, according to a later analysis. The study combined high-throughput TCR immunosequencing, statistical association of individual TCRs with disease status, and machine learning to predict cytomegalovirus infection status. The study aimed to test whether cataloging public T cell receptors could reveal signatures of past pathogen exposure. Besides the first cohort of about 730 subjects, a separate validation cohort made up of roughly 120 different subjects was used.

Donors formed part of the validation cohort, which comprised approximately 130 subjects and was distinct from the first cohort of 666 subjects. Results the study describes overall, beyond this receptor: Subsequent analysis determined that TCRs grouped into clusters in the first cohort also showed a tendency toward co-occurrence across the 130 or so validation repertoires, and 94% of cluster scores exceeded 0. The validation cohort had no HLA typing available for a later analysis, so co-occurrence within that cohort was assessed over all 130 or so repertoires. While some public TCRs were present in many individuals, most TCR sequences turned up only very rarely across donors. The study gave a list of 150 to 200 TCR beta chains associated with cytomegalovirus. The classifier was reported to diagnose cytomegalovirus status with high specificity and sensitivity in both the original cohort and the validation cohort. In vitro tests confirmed that a few of the cytomegalovirus-associated TCR beta chains recognize cytomegalovirus antigens. The authors suggested that the approach could potentially be generalized to other disease states and immunological phenotypes.

The library was generated by the immunoSEQ multiplex PCR assay. The authors' pipeline ran thus. A statistical classification framework was built for diagnosing cytomegalovirus status from the catalog of TCR beta chain sequences. TCRdb took this table from immuneACCESS and kept in-frame rearrangements with V and J called. Such tables lack part of the clones; where checked against another copy, unresolved V genes explain under half of the gap, and the rest is unexplained. The D gene and trimming were derived from the DNA, and the V and J assignments and clone size from that table. This sample comprises about 200,000 clones, around four fifths of them detected only once. The ten largest clonotypes hold roughly 6% of the sample. Worth noting for this clone: The clone's antigen remains unknown. No per-base quality is available; no much larger clone lies one base away.

Including cysteine and phenylalanine, the CDR3 has 15 amino acids. Left in the record is the CDR3 DNA by itself, 45 bases read in frame from the first base. The germline V gene gives CDR1 as MDHEN and CDR2 as SYDVKM. Germline trimming amounts to 4 bases on V and 6 bases on J, with 4 as the count of junction bases outside the gene matches. This chain joins TRBV28 to TRBJ1-5; 12 bases in the middle match TRBD1. The clonotype comes from a young woman in good health and CMV-seronegative. The sample comprised PBMCs. CDR3 region: CASSWDRGRVQPQHF. The DNA is as follows: TGTGCCAGCAGTTGGGACAGGGGGCGTGTTCAGCCCCAGCATTTT.